The clone carrying this T cell receptor beta chain was counted a few times. V was shortened by 2 bases and J by 7 bases, with 14 bases between the two germline ends. Germline-derived CDR1 and CDR2 are MNHEY and SVGAGI. This CDR3 is 14 amino acids long. PCR involved 60 Vbeta and 13 Jbeta primers. TCRdb keeps only in-frame clones here, not all; method: immunoSEQ multiplex PCR. Of under 150,000 clones in the sample, approximately 78% were seen once. This specimen belongs to a study of cytomegalovirus exposure and HLA in healthy donors. The donors gave bone marrow, and they were healthy. Source material: PBMCs. The rearrangement uses TRBV6-5 and TRBJ1-1; D might be TRBD1 (6 bases). This clonotype was obtained from a woman aged 35 to 49 in good health and CMV-seropositive. The CDR3 sequence: CASSYATGPFEAFF. For the CDR3, the DNA is TGTGCCAGCAGTTACGCGACAGGCCCTTTTGAAGCTTTCTTT.